A single sample is the source of the 27 T cell receptor beta chains below, sequenced in a study of monozygotic twins with inflammatory bowel disease. No DNA is given; TCRdb re-called the 5' RACE reads and lists each CDR3 protein once. This sample's table has some 440,000 distinct CDR3 sequences. The sequencing sample was made of blood. The receptors here all came from a human donor with ulcerative colitis or Crohn's disease, or a healthy co-twin of an affected twin (not recorded which).

The chain combines TRBV6-2 or TRBV6-3 with TRBJ2-1. The length of the CDR3 is 14 residues. Looked up from germline, CDR1 is MNHEY and CDR2 is SVGEGT. The CDR3 protein is CASRNVSSYNEQFF.

The CDR3 sequence is CATSEWGARSNEQFF. The genes are TRBV24-1 and TRBJ2-1; TCRdb's D call, TRBD1, is unchecked because there is no DNA. CDR1 KGHDR and CDR2 SFDVKD come from the germline V gene. The CDR3 runs 15 residues.

The chain carries TRBV20-1 and TRBJ2-3; TCRdb's D call, TRBD1, is unchecked because there is no DNA. The CDR3 is made up of 14 amino acids. The germline V gene encodes CDR1 DFQATT and CDR2 SNEGSKA (reference sequence). This chain's CDR3 is CSADRDDSTDTQYF.

CDR3 loop: CASTPGGGNTEAFF. The chain joins TRBV6-6 to TRBJ1-1; TCRdb's D gene call, TRBD1, goes unchecked for lack of DNA. The CDR3 runs 14 residues. Germline V lookup: CDR1 MNHNY, CDR2 SVGAGI (reference sequence).

CDR3 amino acids: CASSYEGNEQYF. The V call is TRBV12-3 or TRBV12-4, the J call TRBJ2-7; TCRdb calls TRBD2, which cannot be checked without DNA. CDR3 length equals 12 residues.

The rearrangement links TRBV6-2 or TRBV6-3 to TRBJ1-1; the TRBD1 assignment by TCRdb is unverifiable without DNA. The CDR3 runs 17 residues. Per the germline V gene, CDR1 is MNHEY and CDR2 is SVGEGT. This CDR3 is CASSYLWGQGMNTEAFF.

V usage is TRBV20-1 and J usage is TRBJ2-1; the D gene TCRdb calls, TRBD1, cannot be checked with no DNA. The CDR3 spans 20 residues. The germline CDR1 and CDR2 sequences are DFQATT and SNEGSKA (reference sequence). CDR3 region: CSARVPSGRGPIGSYNEQFF.

The gene calls are TRBV7-2 and TRBJ2-7; TCRdb's D call of TRBD2 is untestable without DNA. Looked up from germline, CDR1 is SGHTA and CDR2 is FQGNSA. The CDR3 spans 13 residues. This chain's CDR3 is CASSLILGYEQYF.

The chain is built from TRBV2 and TRBJ2-7. The CDR3 loop spans 11 amino acids. Germline CDR1 and CDR2: SNHLY and FYNNEI. The CDR3 spells CASGKSYEQYF.

The V gene is TRBV27, the J gene TRBJ2-1; the D gene TCRdb calls, TRBD2, cannot be checked with no DNA. This CDR3 contains 11 residues. The germline gives CDR1 MNHEY, CDR2 SMNVEV (reference sequence). The CDR3: CASSTSGEQFF.

V and J are TRBV12-3 or TRBV12-4 and TRBJ1-6; there is no DNA to check the TCRdb D call of TRBD1. The CDR3 runs to 15 residues. The chain's CDR3 is CASSSGTGFNSPLHF.

The rearrangement joins TRBV6-2 or TRBV6-3 to TRBJ2-1; TCRdb picks TRBD1, but there is no DNA to check that call. This CDR3 comprises 19 residues. Germline V gene lookup returns CDR1 MNHEY and CDR2 SVGEGT. CDR3 region: CASSPGVGWGAEHYNEQFF.

This sequence joins TRBV6-5 and TRBJ1-1; TCRdb's assignment of TRBD1 cannot be checked, as there is no DNA. This CDR3 is built from 16 residues. Looked up from germline, CDR1 is MNHEY and CDR2 is SVGAGI. The CDR3: CASSYAPGPGGTEAFF.

This rearrangement joins TRBV7-6 to TRBJ2-7; there is no DNA to check the TCRdb D call of TRBD2. Germline CDR1 and CDR2: SGHVS and FNYEAQ. The CDR3 length is 14 residues. The CDR3 region is CASSPRGGTYEQYF.

The CDR3 is CASSISPGQGAFDTQYF. The rearrangement links TRBV5-5 to TRBJ2-3; TCRdb outputs TRBD1, but without DNA this stays unchecked. The germline gives CDR1 SGHKS, CDR2 YYEKEE (reference sequence). This CDR3 comprises 17 residues.

CDR3 amino acids: CSARVWGGRASYNEQFF. The rearrangement joins TRBV20-1 to TRBJ2-1; there is no DNA to check the TCRdb D call of TRBD2. CDR1 is DFQATT and CDR2 is SNEGSKA in the germline V gene (reference sequence). This CDR3 is built from 17 residues.

The CDR3 protein is CASSLGSLRAYEQYF. The V gene is TRBV7-2, the J gene TRBJ2-7. This CDR3 is built from 15 residues. Germline V CDR1 and CDR2: SGHTA, FQGNSA.

The chain employs TRBV6-5 and TRBJ2-1. CDR1 MNHEY and CDR2 SVGAGI come from the germline V gene. The CDR3 totals 13 residues. The CDR3 here is CASANTAYNEQFF.

The chain has TRBV9 and TRBJ2-7; the D gene TCRdb calls, TRBD2, cannot be checked with no DNA. The CDR3 is 15 amino acids. Per the germline V gene, CDR1 is SGDLS and CDR2 is YYNGEE. CDR3 loop: CASSVGWDLTYEQYF. Combining the CDR3 with reference TRBV9 and TRBJ2-7 gives the whole variable domain DSGVTQTPKHLITATGQRVTLRCSPRSGDLSVYWYQQSLDQGLQFLIQYYNGEERAKGNILERFSAQQFPDLHSELNLSSLELGDSALYFCASSVGWDLTYEQYFGPGTRLTVT.

The genes are TRBV11-2 and TRBJ2-1; absent DNA, TCRdb's TRBD2 call cannot be checked. Looked up from germline, CDR1 is SGHAT and CDR2 is FQNNGV. This CDR3 region has 15 residues. CDR3 sequence: CASSYSGTYNNEQFF.

The gene calls are TRBV5-1 and TRBJ1-5. This CDR3 has 13 amino acids. The germline CDR1 and CDR2 sequences are SGHRS and YFSETQ. CDR3: CASSKDLNQPQHF.

The genes are TRBV4-1 and TRBJ1-1; TCRdb names TRBD1, which stays unverified in the absence of DNA. Germline CDR1 is MGHRA and CDR2 is YSYEKL. The CDR3 loop spans 13 amino acids. The CDR3 loop reads CASSQHQGTEAFF.

The V gene is TRBV5-4, the J gene TRBJ2-4; no DNA is available, so the TRBD2 call from TCRdb remains unchecked. The CDR3 spans 17 residues. CDR1 is SGHNT, CDR2 YYREEE, per germline (reference sequence). CDR3 loop: CASSSTSGGFGVNIQYF.

The chain employs TRBV5-6 and TRBJ2-3. This CDR3 region has 12 residues. Germline CDR1 is SGHDT and CDR2 is YYEEEE. Here the CDR3 reads CASSWVSSTQYF.

The chain has TRBV5-1 and TRBJ2-6; TCRdb picks TRBD1, but there is no DNA to check that call. Per the germline V gene, CDR1 is SGHRS and CDR2 is YFSETQ. CDR3 size: 16 residues. CDR3: CASSFQGASGANVLTF.

V gene TRBV7-2 combines with J gene TRBJ1-5. Germline assignment: CDR1 SGHTA and CDR2 FQGNSA. This CDR3 contains 14 residues. The CDR3 spells CASSLWQDSSPQHF.

V gene TRBV5-4 combines with J gene TRBJ2-1; there is no DNA to check the TCRdb D call of TRBD2. Germline V gene data show CDR1 as SGHNT and CDR2 as YYREEE (reference sequence). This CDR3 has 17 residues. The CDR3 sequence is CASRPAFPPGLYNEQFF.